This T cell receptor beta chain was observed in a study of persistence of HIV-infected CD4 T cells. About this clone: The antigen is undetermined.

Cells were stimulated with overlapping HIV-1 Gag 15-mer peptides. CD40L/CD69 double-negative CD45RO-high memory CD4+ T cells were collected. Sequencing used immunoSEQ version 4 in survey mode. Libraries were prepared by immunoSEQ multiplex PCR; TCRdb keeps only in-frame clonotypes and omits some of them. The table has over 60,000 clones, roughly 75% seen once. Per the germline V gene, CDR1 is SGHDT and CDR2 is YYEEEE. The V and J ends lost 1 base and 6 bases respectively, with 14 bases between them. The CDR3 loop spans 14 amino acids. The TCR sequence derives from an adult man with HIV who was CMV-seropositive. The genes are TRBV5-6 and TRBJ2-7; D possibly matches TRBD1 or TRBD2 (5 bases each). This specimen consisted of CD4+ T cells sorted from PBMCs after roughly 18-hour stimulation, obtained from a patient who received antiretroviral therapy. For the CDR3, the DNA is TGTGCCAGCAGCTTGTGGGGTTTCGGGACCGAGCAGTACTTC. Translation gives CASSLWGFGTEQYF.